This entry features one T cell receptor (beta chain) sequence. Its target is unknown. These data originate in a study of T cell responses to AZD1222 COVID-19 vaccine. Study-wide findings and caveats: Most donors were white British, females outnumbered males, and clonal diversity was possibly underestimated.

The repertoire was sequenced with immunoSEQ multiplex PCR; TCRdb's copy has only in-frame clones and lacks some. The sample records 150,000 to 200,000 clones, approximately 93% being singletons. The CDR3 extends over 16 amino acids. V trimming: 2 bases; J trimming: 12 bases; junction bases outside the gene matches: 17. The germline gives CDR1 SGHRS, CDR2 YFSETQ. Sample: peripheral blood, taken on day 0 of AZD1222 vaccination. This TCR was sampled from an adult in good health. This chain connects TRBV5-1 to TRBJ2-1; 7 bases agree with TRBD1. The CDR3 DNA follows: TGCGCCAGCAGCTTAGGGGACAGCTATTCAAGTCCAGGGCAGTTCTTC. Amino acids: CASSLGDSYSSPGQFF.